What follows are 24 T cell receptor beta chains derived from one specimen sequenced in a study of blood T cell repertoires in COVID-19. The protocol was immunoSEQ multiplex PCR, while the TCRdb copy is restricted to in-frame clones and leaves out a portion. The sample carries just under 65,000 clones, about 84% recorded once. Source material: peripheral blood. The origin of the receptors is a human donor in a cohort sampled during active COVID-19.

This clone came up once. V usage is TRBV30 and J usage is TRBJ1-4, with TRBD1 matching 8 bases. V shed 1 base, J shed 4 bases, and the junction held 8 bases outside the gene matches. This CDR3 contains 16 residues. In germline, CDR1 is GTSNPN, CDR2 SVGIG (reference sequence). CDR3 in DNA: TGTGCCTGGAGTGCAAGCCGGACAGGGCGTAATGAAAAACTGTTTTTT. Its translation is CAWSASRTGRNEKLFF.

J is TRBJ1-2 and V is TRBV24-1, with 7 bases aligning to TRBD1. Trimming cost V 4 bases and J 8 bases; bases outside gene matches: 6. Germline V lookup: CDR1 KGHDR, CDR2 SFDVKD. This CDR3 comprises 13 residues. CDR3 in DNA: TGTGCCACCAGTGACCGGACAGGTAGCGGCTACACCTTC. As protein: CATSDRTGSGYTF.

This clone has only one observation. CDR3 sequence: CASRKPGGAVGTGELFF. CDR3 DNA sequence: TGTGCCAGCAGAAAACCAGGGGGCGCGGTAGGCACCGGGGAGCTGTTTTTT. This chain uses TRBV7-8 with TRBJ2-2; the match to TRBD1 covers 8 bases. Germline CDR1 is SGHVS and CDR2 is FQNEAQ. Unmatched junction bases numbered 13, after V lost 6 bases and J lost 4 bases. The CDR3 runs to 17 residues.

This clone was detected many times. The V gene is TRBV7-8, the J gene TRBJ1-5; D perhaps matches TRBD1 (6 bases). V was clipped by 10 bases and J by 13 bases, with 29 bases between them. There are 15 residues in the CDR3. The V gene's germline CDR1 is SGHVS and CDR2 FQNEAQ. The CDR3 DNA follows: TGTGCCACCCAGCTTTTAGACCCCGGGCAGGGACAACAGCATTTT. It yields the protein CATQLLDPGQGQQHF.

This chain links TRBV5-4 with TRBJ1-1; possible D gene TRBD1, 5 bases. V lost 4 bases and J lost 9, with 16 bases in between. The CDR3 contains 13 residues. Germline CDR1 and CDR2: SGHNT and YYREEE (reference sequence). The CDR3 DNA is TGTGCCAGCAGCCCGGCGGGGGGGGTTCAAGCTTTCTTT. Translation: CASSPAGGVQAFF.

This clone has only one observation. The chain joins TRBV11-3 to TRBJ1-1, with 7 bases that match TRBD1. The CDR3 length is 15 residues. The J segment lost 5 bases and the V segment lost 0 bases, leaving 6 bases of the junction unmatched. Looked up from germline, CDR1 is SGHNT and CDR2 is YENEEA. CDR3 in amino acids: CASSLDLTGSTEAFF. The CDR3 bases are TGTGCCAGCAGCTTAGACCTGACAGGGTCAACTGAAGCTTTCTTT.

V and J are TRBV25-1 and TRBJ2-7; TRBD1 aligns across 7 bases. V gave up 4 bases and J gave up 2 bases; unmatched junction bases: 2. There are 13 residues in the CDR3. Germline V gene sequence: CDR1 MGHDK, CDR2 SYGVNS. The CDR3 nucleotides read TGTGCCAGCAGTGGCCAGGGGGCCTACGAGCAGTACTTC. Translated: CASSGQGAYEQYF.

The rearrangement uses TRBV5-1 and TRBJ2-7; the D is unclear. Looked up from germline, CDR1 is SGHRS and CDR2 is YFSETQ. Deletions cut 4 bases from V and 8 bases from J, with 16 bases between. CDR3 length equals 13 residues. The DNA for the CDR3 is TGCGCCAGCAGCGCGACCGGTTTTAGCCAGCAGTACTTC. Encoded protein: CASSATGFSQQYF.

V is TRBV29-1 and J is TRBJ2-5; a possible D gene is TRBD1 (7 bases). With 7 bases removed from V and 5 bases from J, the gap between germline ends came to 20 bases. The CDR3 length is 14 residues. CDR1 and CDR2 from the germline V gene are SQVTM and ANQGSEA. CDR3 in DNA: TGCAGCGCCATGGCGGGGACAGTCGAGGAGACCCAGTACTTC. Protein product: CSAMAGTVEETQYF.

The rearrangement joins TRBV6-5 to TRBJ1-3, with 7 bases that match TRBD1. V trimming: 2 bases; J trimming: 0 bases; junction bases outside the gene matches: 4. Germline CDR1 reads MNHEY; CDR2 reads SVGAGI. CDR3 length: 16 amino acids. In DNA form, the CDR3 reads TGTGCCAGCAGTTACGGGACAGTGCGCTCTGGAAACACCATATATTTT. Residues: CASSYGTVRSGNTIYF.

This chain's CDR3 is CASSLATDRGYSPLHF. The CDR3 nucleotides are TGTGCCAGCAGCTTAGCCACGGACAGGGGATATTCACCCCTCCACTTT. V usage is TRBV13 and J usage is TRBJ1-6; 9 bases map to TRBD1. Germline-derived CDR1 and CDR2 are PRHDT and FYEKMQ (reference sequence). J was trimmed by 8 bases and V by 1 base; bases with no gene match: 6. This CDR3 has 16 amino acids.

The chain employs TRBV19 and TRBJ1-5; 9 nucleotides match TRBD1. Looked up from germline, CDR1 is LNHDA and CDR2 is SQIVND (reference sequence). CDR3 size: 14 residues. V was pared by 4 bases and J by 7 bases, with 5 bases of the junction left unmatched. The CDR3 DNA reads as TGTGCCAGTAGTACCCGGACAGGGGAACAGCCCCAGCATTTT. Protein product: CASSTRTGEQPQHF.

Details on this clone: The germline gene is not matched at one end of the junction; a read error may be the cause. The V gene is TRBV11-2, the J gene TRBJ1-3, with TRBD1 matching 7 bases. The CDR3 length is 15 residues. CDR1 is SGHAT and CDR2 is FQNNGV in the germline V gene. The CDR3 coding sequence is TGTGCCAGCAGCCTAGACAGGGCCGCTGGAAACACCATATATTTT. This translates into CASSLDRAAGNTIYF. The whole variable domain, remainder taken from reference TRBV11-2 and TRBJ1-3, is EAGVAQSPRYKIIEKRQSVAFWCNPISGHATLYWYQQILGQGPKLLIQFQNNGVVDDSQLPKDRFSAERLKGVDSTLKIQPAKLEDSAVYLCASSLDRAAGNTIYFGEGSWLTVV.

The chain carries TRBV19 and TRBJ2-5, with TRBD2 identical over 10 bases. Germline loops: CDR1 LNHDA, CDR2 SQIVND (reference sequence). The trim removed 7 bases at V and 5 bases at J, leaving 7 bases unmatched. This CDR3 spans 14 amino acids. The CDR3 nucleotides read TGTGCCAGTACTAGCGGGGGACTGGGGGAGACCCAGTACTTC. The encoded protein is CASTSGGLGETQYF.

The V and J genes are TRBV5-1 and TRBJ1-5; no clear D. CDR1 is SGHRS, CDR2 YFSETQ, per germline. Trimming stripped 0 bases from V and 4 bases from J, with 8 bases between. The CDR3 covers 14 residues. CDR3 in DNA: TGCGCCAGCAGCTTGGACGGGATTAATCAGCCCCAGCATTTT. It encodes CASSLDGINQPQHF.

V gene TRBV27 combines with J gene TRBJ2-7; 7 nucleotides align to TRBD1. CDR3 length equals 13 residues. Germline V gene sequence: CDR1 MNHEY, CDR2 SMNVEV (reference sequence). The V segment lost 3 bases and the J segment 3 bases; nucleotides outside the gene matches: 2. The CDR3 reads CASSFNRGYEQYF. The DNA for the CDR3 is TGTGCCAGCAGTTTCAACAGGGGCTACGAGCAGTACTTC.

The rearrangement joins TRBV2 to TRBJ2-3; the D gene is possibly TRBD2 (7 bases). CDR3 size: 15 residues. From germline, CDR1 is SNHLY and CDR2 FYNNEI. The V gene lost 8 bases and the J gene lost 5 bases, with 20 bases spanning the gap. In DNA form, the CDR3 reads TGTGCCAGCGGCAGGGGACTAAGCCCAGGAGATACGCAGTATTTT. The encoded protein is CASGRGLSPGDTQYF.

V gene TRBV6-2 or TRBV6-3 combines with J gene TRBJ2-5; 9 bases are shared with TRBD1. The CDR3 length is 15 residues. Germline lookup yields CDR1 MNHEY and CDR2 SVGEGT. The J segment lost 6 bases and the V segment lost 6 bases, leaving 11 bases of the junction unmatched. CDR3 sequence reads: CASSAPGQGIQTQYF. CDR3 in DNA: TGTGCCAGCAGCGCACCGGGACAGGGAATACAGACCCAGTACTTC.

This clone has just a few counts. The V and J genes are TRBV12-5 and TRBJ1-5; D uncertain. CDR3 size: 16 residues. Germline CDR1 and CDR2: LGHNT and FRNRAP. Between the trimmed V and J ends, which lost 5 bases and 0 bases, there was a span of 14 bases. CDR3 sequence reads: CASGKREMYSNQPQHF. DNA for the CDR3: TGTGCTAGTGGTAAGCGAGAGATGTATAGCAATCAGCCCCAGCATTTT.

The chain links TRBV28 to TRBJ1-6; D call uncertain. The CDR3 extends over 14 amino acids. The V end was cut by 3 bases, the J end by 2 bases, with 5 bases between. CDR1 and CDR2 (germline): MDHEN, SYDVKM. The CDR3 coding sequence is TGTGCCAGCAGTTTCTTCGCCTATAATTCACCCCTCCACTTT. Protein: CASSFFAYNSPLHF. Variable domain in full (rest from reference TRBV28 and TRBJ1-6): DVKVTQSSRYLVKRTGEKVFLECVQDMDHENMFWYRQDPGLGLRLIYFSYDVKMKEKGDIPEGYSVSREKKERFSLILESASTNQTSMYLCASSFFAYNSPLHFGNGTRLTVT.

This clone was detected a few times. The gene calls are TRBV27 and TRBJ1-1; 7 bases are a match to TRBD1. The V segment lost 8 bases and the J segment 0 bases; nucleotides outside the gene matches: 15. The CDR3 has 17 amino acids. The germline V gene encodes CDR1 MNHEY and CDR2 SMNVEV (reference sequence). The CDR3 loop reads CASRKRGGTALNTEAFF. The CDR3 DNA is TGTGCCAGCCGAAAAAGAGGGGGGACAGCCCTGAACACTGAAGCTTTCTTT.

The chain couples TRBV11-3 to TRBJ2-5; 11 bases are a match to TRBD2. Germline loops: CDR1 SGHNT, CDR2 YENEEA. The CDR3 totals 18 residues. J was trimmed by 0 bases and V by 3 bases; bases with no gene match: 9. This chain's CDR3 is CASSLGRIAGGYQETQYF. For the CDR3, the DNA is TGTGCCAGCAGCTTGGGTCGAATAGCGGGGGGGTACCAAGAGACCCAGTACTTC.

The chain uses TRBV25-1 and TRBJ1-1; perhaps TRBD1 as D (5 bases). Germline V gene sequence: CDR1 MGHDK, CDR2 SYGVNS. This CDR3 contains 17 residues. V lost 2 bases, J lost 0 bases, and 16 bases lay in between. The CDR3 bases are TGTGCCAGCAGTGAAGACGGGGGAGCCTTAATGAACACTGAAGCTTTCTTT. Amino acids: CASSEDGGALMNTEAFF.

The CDR3 sequence: CASSEGVSGQPQHF. In DNA form, the CDR3 reads TGTGCCAGCAGCGAGGGGGTATCAGGGCAGCCCCAGCATTTT. V usage is TRBV9 and J usage is TRBJ1-5, with a possible D match to TRBD1 (6 bases). Trimming took off 3 bases at V and 7 bases at J, with 14 bases between the two ends. The germline gives CDR1 SGDLS, CDR2 YYNGEE. This CDR3 region has 14 residues.